This T cell receptor (beta chain) was sequenced for a study of blood T cell repertoires in COVID-19. For the study at large: The samples span acute and convalescent COVID-19 from the United States, Italy and Spain.

The J segment lost 4 bases and the V segment lost 4 bases, leaving 2 bases of the junction unmatched. Germline CDR1 is PRHDT and CDR2 is FYEKMQ (reference sequence). The length of the CDR3 is 14 residues. Here immunoSEQ multiplex PCR was the method, and the copy in TCRdb shows in-frame clones only, minus some. The data hold 200,000 to 300,000 clones, with roughly 80% observed a single time. The receptor was isolated from a woman at least 80 years old with acute or convalescent COVID-19. The V call is TRBV13, the J call TRBJ2-7, with 12 bases identical to TRBD2. Sequencing was carried out using peripheral blood. CDR3: CASSSGLAGYEQYF. In DNA form, the CDR3 reads TGTGCCAGCAGCTCGGGACTAGCGGGTTACGAGCAGTACTTC.